This TCR beta chain was profiled in a study of cytomegalovirus exposure and HLA in healthy donors. Study summary: The 130 or so validation repertoires, a later analysis reported, used the same platform as the approximately 650 first-cohort repertoires.

This clone was counted a single time. Its antigen is undetermined. Broader study findings: Three chains linked to CMV were shown in vitro to be specific for CMV antigens. Published work reported that the classifier diagnosed cytomegalovirus status with high specificity and sensitivity. Most TCR sequences proved rare, with some public TCRs found in many donors.

Clones were sequenced by immunoSEQ multiplex PCR, and TCRdb holds only the in-frame ones, with some missing. This repertoire shows some 90,000 clones, roughly 96% found once; its top ten account for around 0.78%. This clonotype was obtained from a man younger than 35 in good health and CMV-seronegative. The sample consisted of PBMCs.

CDR3 loop: CASCQYNEQFF. The CDR3 DNA reads TGTGCCAGTTGTCAGTACAATGAGCAGTTCTTC. The chain has TRBV19 and TRBJ2-1; D gene ambiguous. In germline, CDR1 is LNHDA, CDR2 SQIVND (reference sequence). The CDR3 has 11 amino acids. Trimming left V 8 bases short and J 4 bases short, with 6 bases between.